This T cell receptor (beta chain) was sequenced in a study of T cells in Graves' hyperthyroidism and ophthalmopathy. Germline V gives CDR1 SGDLS, CDR2 YYNGEE. V was cut by 2 bases and J by 0 bases, with 7 bases left in between. This CDR3 region has 14 residues. Amplification of TCR beta CDR3 regions was performed using RNA transcripts as template. The TCR CDR3 first-round RT-PCR relied on the HTBI primer set. TCRdb re-analysed the multiplex PCR reads in MiXCR, keeping a single row per CDR3 protein. The sample yields around 270,000 distinct CDR3 sequences, roughly 19% seen once. The source is a man aged 45-60 years with Graves' ophthalmopathy. The rearrangement links TRBV9 to TRBJ2-3; D perhaps matches TRBD2 (6 bases). Sequences were obtained from blood. The CDR3 loop is CASSVTRSTDTQYF. For the CDR3, the DNA is TGTGCCAGCAGCGTGACTAGGAGCACAGATACGCAGTATTTT.